What follows describes a single T cell receptor beta chain. Antigen unknown. Caucasian adults residing in Nashville, Tennessee made up all the donors. CD8 memory was a combination that joined CD45RO+ cells with CCR7-negative CD45RA+ TemRA cells. The source of the sample is a study of shared clonotypes between healthy human individuals. Assay: immunoSEQ multiplex PCR; the TCRdb copy retains only in-frame clones and omits some. Of some 120,000 clones listed, roughly two thirds were seen once; the top ten hold about 22%. This CDR3 has 16 amino acids. The germline CDR1 and CDR2 sequences are MNHNS and SASEGT. V was shortened by 2 bases and J by 1 base, with 12 bases between the two germline ends. Study-wide findings and caveats: In general, naive subsets displayed greater estimated richness than memory subsets did. Approximately 5.4% of naive CD4 clonotypes were common to a few donors.

This chain connects TRBV6-1 to TRBJ2-4, with D perhaps matching TRBD2 (5 bases). What was sequenced was memory CD8+ T cells sorted from blood. Subset noted: CD45RO+ cells pooled with CCR7-negative TemRA cells. The TCR comes from a woman in her twenties or thirties in good health. DNA of the CDR3: TGTGCCAGCAGTGAATGGACGGGAATGGCCAAAAACATTCAGTACTTC. Its translation: CASSEWTGMAKNIQYF.